Each of the 2 T cell receptor beta chains below was sequenced from the same sample in a study of control samples from healthy donors and cancer patients. Using immunoSEQ multiplex PCR, the repertoire was profiled, and TCRdb retains in-frame clones only, with some absent. The sample lists over 150,000 clones, approximately 92% occurring once. The specimen sequenced was blood. Receptors were obtained from a middle-aged woman in good health.

V is TRBV5-4 and J is TRBJ2-2; 9 bases line up with TRBD1. Per the germline V gene, CDR1 is SGHNT and CDR2 is YYREEE (reference sequence). CDR3 length: 15 residues. With 5 bases clipped from V and 3 bases from J, the junction kept 5 bases outside the gene matches. Here the CDR3 reads CASSYRDRDTGELFF. The CDR3 coding sequence is TGTGCCAGCAGTTACCGGGACAGGGACACCGGGGAGCTGTTTTTT.

CDR3 amino acids: CASRLRLSSGNTIYF. The DNA for the CDR3 is TGTGCCAGCAGGCTAAGACTGAGCTCTGGAAACACCATATATTTT. The rearrangement joins TRBV7-2 to TRBJ1-3; D is uncertain. This CDR3 is built from 15 residues. The V gene's germline CDR1 is SGHTA and CDR2 FQGNSA. Trimming shortened V by 6 bases and J by 0 bases, and 12 bases separated the two germline ends.